This T cell receptor beta chain appears in the sequencing data of a study of shared clonotypes between healthy human individuals. Points from the study as a whole: Against clonotypes common to all four donors, non-shared ones had lower generation probabilities. Enrolling few donors narrowed the genetic and exposure-history diversity that was represented.

Germline V lookup: CDR1 LGHNA, CDR2 YNFKEQ. With 4 bases removed from V and 3 bases from J, the gap between germline ends came to 12 bases. CDR3 length: 15 residues. With respect to this clone: Its specificity is unknown.

Sequenced by immunoSEQ multiplex PCR; TCRdb stores in-frame clones only, minus some. This table has 2 million to 2.5 million clones, 93% appearing once. In the CD4+ fraction, cells were divided into CD45RA+ naive and CD45RA-negative memory subsets. The sequence came from a man between 18 and 35 years old in good health. Some clones in this sample may be carry-over from other donors' samples. The chain is built from TRBV4-2 and TRBJ2-2; D possibly corresponds to TRBD1 (5 bases). Sequencing was carried out using naive CD4+ T cells from PBMCs. The subset is: CD45RA+ positively selected. CDR3 bases: TGTGCCAGCAGCCCCCCTCAAGGGGACACCGGGGAGCTGTTTTTT. Its protein is CASSPPQGDTGELFF.